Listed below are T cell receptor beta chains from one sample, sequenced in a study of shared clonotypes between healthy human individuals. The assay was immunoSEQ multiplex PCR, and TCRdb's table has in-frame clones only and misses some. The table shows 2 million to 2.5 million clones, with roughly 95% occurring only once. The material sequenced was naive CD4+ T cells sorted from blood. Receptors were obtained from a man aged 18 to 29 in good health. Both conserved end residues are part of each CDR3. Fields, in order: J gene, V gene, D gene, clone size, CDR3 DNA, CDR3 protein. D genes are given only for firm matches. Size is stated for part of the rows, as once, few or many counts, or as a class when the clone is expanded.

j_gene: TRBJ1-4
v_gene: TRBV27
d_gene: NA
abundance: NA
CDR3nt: TGTGCCAGCAGTTTGCAGGGAAGTGAAAAACTGTTTTTT
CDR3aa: CASSLQGSEKLFF

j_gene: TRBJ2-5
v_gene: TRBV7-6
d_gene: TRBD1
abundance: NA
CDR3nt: TGTGCCAGCAGCTTAGGACGGGACAGGGGGGAGACCCAGTACTTC
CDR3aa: CASSLGRDRGETQYF

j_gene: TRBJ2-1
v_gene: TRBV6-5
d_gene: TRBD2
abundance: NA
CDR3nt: TGTGCCAGCAGTTACGGACTAGCGGGAGGGATTGAGCAGTTCTTC
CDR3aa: CASSYGLAGGIEQFF

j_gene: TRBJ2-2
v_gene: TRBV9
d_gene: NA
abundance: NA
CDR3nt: TGTGCCAGCAGCGTAGTGGGGTCCGGGGAGCTGTTTTTT
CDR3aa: CASSVVGSGELFF

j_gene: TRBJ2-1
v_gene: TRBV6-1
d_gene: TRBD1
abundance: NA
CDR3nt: TGTGCCAGCAGTGATCTGGGACAGGCGTACAATGAGCAGTTCTTC
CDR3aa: CASSDLGQAYNEQFF

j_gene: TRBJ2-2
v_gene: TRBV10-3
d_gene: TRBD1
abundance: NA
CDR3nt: TGTGCCATCAGTGAAAGAGGGGGCAATACCGGGGAGCTGTTTTTT
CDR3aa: CAISERGGNTGELFF

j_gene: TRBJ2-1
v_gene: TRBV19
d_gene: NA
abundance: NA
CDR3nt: TGTGCCAGTAGTATGCAAACTCTCTTAGTGGATGAGCAGTTCTTC
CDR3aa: CASSMQTLLVDEQFF

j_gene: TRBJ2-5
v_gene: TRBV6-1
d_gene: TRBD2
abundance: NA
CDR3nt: TGTGCCAGCATCCGGACTAGCGGGGTGGAGACCCAGTACTTC
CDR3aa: CASIRTSGVETQYF

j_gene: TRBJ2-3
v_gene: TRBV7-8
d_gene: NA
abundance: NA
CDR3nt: TGTGCCAGCAGCTTAGCGATGTTAACAGATACGCAGTATTTT
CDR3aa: CASSLAMLTDTQYF

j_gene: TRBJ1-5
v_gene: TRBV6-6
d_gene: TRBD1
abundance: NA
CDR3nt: TGTGCCAGCAGTTACTCCACAGGGGTTGGCAATCAGCCCCAGCATTTT
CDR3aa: CASSYSTGVGNQPQHF

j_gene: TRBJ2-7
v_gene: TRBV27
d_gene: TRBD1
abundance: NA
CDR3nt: TGTGCCAGCAGAGGGACAGGAGAAGGATACGAGCAGTACTTC
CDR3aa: CASRGTGEGYEQYF

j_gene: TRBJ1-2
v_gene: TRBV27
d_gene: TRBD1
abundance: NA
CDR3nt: TGTGCCAGCAGTTTAAGGAGGGGGCCGAACTATGGCTACACCTTC
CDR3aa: CASSLRRGPNYGYTF

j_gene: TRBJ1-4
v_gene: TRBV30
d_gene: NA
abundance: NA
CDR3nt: TGTGCCTGGAGTGTAAGAGAAAAACTGTTTTTT
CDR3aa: CAWSVREKLFF

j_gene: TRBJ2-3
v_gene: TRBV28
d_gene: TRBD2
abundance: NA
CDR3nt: TGTGCCAGCAGTTTAGGACTTTCTAGCGGTGGCGGGGTAGATACGCAGTATTTT
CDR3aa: CASSLGLSSGGGVDTQYF

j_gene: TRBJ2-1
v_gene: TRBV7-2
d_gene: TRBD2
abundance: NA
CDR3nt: TGTGCCAGCAGCTCGGTAGCGGGAGTCGGTGAGCAGTTCTTC
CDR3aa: CASSSVAGVGEQFF

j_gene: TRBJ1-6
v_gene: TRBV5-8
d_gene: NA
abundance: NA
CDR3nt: TGTGCCAGCAGCTTCGGGACCGGGGCCGACAATTCACCCCTCCACTTT
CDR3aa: CASSFGTGADNSPLHF

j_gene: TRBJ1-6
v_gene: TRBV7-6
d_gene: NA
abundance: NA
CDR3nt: TGTGCCAGCAGCCTTAATCCGGGATCTAATTCACCCCTCCACTTT
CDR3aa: CASSLNPGSNSPLHF

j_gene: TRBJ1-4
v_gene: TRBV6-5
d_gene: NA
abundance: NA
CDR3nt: TGTGCCAGCAGGCCCAGGGGTAGGGGTAATGAAAAACTGTTTTTT
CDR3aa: CASRPRGRGNEKLFF

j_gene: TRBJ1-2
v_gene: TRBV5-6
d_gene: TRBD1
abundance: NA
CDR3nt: TGTGCCAGCAGCTTGGAGGGGGCTGGTGGCTACACCTTC
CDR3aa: CASSLEGAGGYTF

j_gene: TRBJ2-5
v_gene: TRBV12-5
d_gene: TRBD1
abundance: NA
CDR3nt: TGTGCTAGTGGTCCAGGACAGGGGGGGACCCAGTACTTC
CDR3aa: CASGPGQGGTQYF

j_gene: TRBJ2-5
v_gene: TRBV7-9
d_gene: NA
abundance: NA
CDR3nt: TGTGCCAGCAGCCGGGACACCCAAGAGACCCAGTACTTC
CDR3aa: CASSRDTQETQYF

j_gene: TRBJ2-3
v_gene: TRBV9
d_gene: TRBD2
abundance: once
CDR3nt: TGTGCCAGCAGCGCGACTAGCGGGGCTGATACGCAGTATTTT
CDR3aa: CASSATSGADTQYF

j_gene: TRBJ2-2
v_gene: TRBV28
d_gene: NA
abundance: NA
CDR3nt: TGTGCCAGCAGTTTAGGCTCAAGGGCGACGGTCCCCGGGGAGCTGTTTTTT
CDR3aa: CASSLGSRATVPGELFF

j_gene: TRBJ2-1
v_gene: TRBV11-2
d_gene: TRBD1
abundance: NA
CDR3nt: TGTGCCAGCAGCGCCCAGGGGGCGGGCTCCTACAATGAGCAGTTCTTC
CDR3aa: CASSAQGAGSYNEQFF

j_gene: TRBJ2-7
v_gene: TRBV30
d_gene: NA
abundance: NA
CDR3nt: TGTGCCTGGAGTGTAGGAGGATCTGAGGACGAGCAGTACTTC
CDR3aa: CAWSVGGSEDEQYF

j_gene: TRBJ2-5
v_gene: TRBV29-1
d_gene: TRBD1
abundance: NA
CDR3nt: TGCAGTCTTAGCACAGGGGTTAGAGAGACCCAGTACTTC
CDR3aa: CSLSTGVRETQYF

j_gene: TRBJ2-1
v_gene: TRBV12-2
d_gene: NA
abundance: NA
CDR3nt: TGTGCAAGTCCCGCCAGGGGTTCCTACAATGAGCAGTTCTTC
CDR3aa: CASPARGSYNEQFF

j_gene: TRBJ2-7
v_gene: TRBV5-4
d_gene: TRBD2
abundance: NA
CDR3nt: TGTGCCAGCAGCTCCAAGACTAGCGGGGGGACCTACGAGCAGTACTTC
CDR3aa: CASSSKTSGGTYEQYF

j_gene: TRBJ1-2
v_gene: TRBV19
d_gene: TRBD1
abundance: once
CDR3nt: TGTGCCAGTAGTATGTCTAGACAGGGGAACTATGGCTACACCTTC
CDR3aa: CASSMSRQGNYGYTF

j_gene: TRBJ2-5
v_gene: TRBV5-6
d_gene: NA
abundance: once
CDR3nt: TGTGCCAGCGGCCTACAAGAGACCCAGTACTTC
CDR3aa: CASGLQETQYF

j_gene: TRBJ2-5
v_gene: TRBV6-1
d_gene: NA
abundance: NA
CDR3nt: TGTGCCAGCAGTGAAGACGGCAGGGAATGGGGCGAAGAGACCCAGTACTTC
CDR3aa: CASSEDGREWGEETQYF

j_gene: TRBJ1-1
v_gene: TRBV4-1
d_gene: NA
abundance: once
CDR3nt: TGCGCCAGCAGCCAAGGGGGGGGCGGGGTCGGCACTGAAGCTTTCTTT
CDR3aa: CASSQGGGGVGTEAFF

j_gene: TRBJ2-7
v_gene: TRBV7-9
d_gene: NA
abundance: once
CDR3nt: TGTGCCAGCAGCCCGCTCGGGTACGAGCAGTACTTC
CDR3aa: CASSPLGYEQYF

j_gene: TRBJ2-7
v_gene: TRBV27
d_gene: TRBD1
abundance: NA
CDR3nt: TGTGCCAGCAGTCACAGGGGGCTTGAGCAGTACTTC
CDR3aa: CASSHRGLEQYF

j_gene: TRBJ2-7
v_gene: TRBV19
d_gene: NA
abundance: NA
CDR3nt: TGTGCCAGTAGTAATGGGGGTGACTCCTACGAGCAGTACTTC
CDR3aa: CASSNGGDSYEQYF

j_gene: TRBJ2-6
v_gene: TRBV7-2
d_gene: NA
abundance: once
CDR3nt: TGTGCCAGCAGCTCTGCGGGTAGCTCTGGGGCCAACGTCCTGACTTTC
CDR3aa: CASSSAGSSGANVLTF

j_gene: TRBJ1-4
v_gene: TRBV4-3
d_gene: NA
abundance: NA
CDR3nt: TGCGCCAGCAGCCAAGATCTCCAGCTGGCTAATGAAAAACTGTTTTTT
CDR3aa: CASSQDLQLANEKLFF

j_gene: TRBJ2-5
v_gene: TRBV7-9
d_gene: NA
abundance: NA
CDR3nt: TGTGCCAGCAGCTTAAAACTACTCCAGGGGACCCAGTACTTC
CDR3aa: CASSLKLLQGTQYF

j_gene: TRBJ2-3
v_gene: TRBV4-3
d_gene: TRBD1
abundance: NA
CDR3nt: TGCGCCAGCAGCCAAGCCCGGGGGACAGGGGTGACAGATACGCAGTATTTT
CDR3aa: CASSQARGTGVTDTQYF

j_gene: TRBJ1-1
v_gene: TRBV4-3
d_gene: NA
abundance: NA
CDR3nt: TGCGCCAGCAGCCAAGATCGTGGGGTTAGCAACACTGAAGCTTTCTTT
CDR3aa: CASSQDRGVSNTEAFF

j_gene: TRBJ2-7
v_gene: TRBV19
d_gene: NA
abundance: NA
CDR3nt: TGTGCCAGTAGTATCCCTGGGCGCAGCTACGAGCAGTACTTC
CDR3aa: CASSIPGRSYEQYF

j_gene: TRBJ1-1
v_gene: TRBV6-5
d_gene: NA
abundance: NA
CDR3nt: TGTGCCAGCAGTTACGCCTCGAGCACTGAAGCTTTCTTT
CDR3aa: CASSYASSTEAFF

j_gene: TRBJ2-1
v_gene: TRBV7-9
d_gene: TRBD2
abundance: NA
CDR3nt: TGTGCCAGCAGCTTAGGGCTAGCGGCGTACAATGAGCAGTTCTTC
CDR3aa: CASSLGLAAYNEQFF

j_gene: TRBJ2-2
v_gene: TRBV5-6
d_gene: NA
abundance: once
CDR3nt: TGTGCCAGCAGCTTGTTCACCGGGGAGCTGTTTTTT
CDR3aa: CASSLFTGELFF

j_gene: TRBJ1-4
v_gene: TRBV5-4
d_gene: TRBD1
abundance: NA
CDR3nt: TGTGCCAGCAGCGATACGGGACAGGGGGCGATGGCTGAAAAACTGTTTTTT
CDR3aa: CASSDTGQGAMAEKLFF

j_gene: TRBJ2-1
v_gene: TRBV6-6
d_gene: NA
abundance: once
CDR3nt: TGTGCCAGCAGTACAGGGTCCAGTTTTTACAATGAGCAGTTCTTC
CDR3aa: CASSTGSSFYNEQFF

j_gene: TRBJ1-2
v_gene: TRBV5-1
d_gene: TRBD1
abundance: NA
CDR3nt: TGCGCCAGCAGCTTGGAGACAGGGGTCGGCTACACCTTC
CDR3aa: CASSLETGVGYTF

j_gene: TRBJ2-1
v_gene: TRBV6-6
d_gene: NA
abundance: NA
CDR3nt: TGTGCCAGCAGTTACGACGCGGCGTACAATGAGCAGTTCTTC
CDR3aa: CASSYDAAYNEQFF

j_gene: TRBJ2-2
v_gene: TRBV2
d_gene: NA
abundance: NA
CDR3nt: TGTGCCAGCAGTGAGGATTACACCGGGGAGCTGTTTTTT
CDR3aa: CASSEDYTGELFF

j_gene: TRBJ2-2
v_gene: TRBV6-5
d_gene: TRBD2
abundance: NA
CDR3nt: TGTGCCAGCAGGGGAGGGAGCACCGGGGAGCTGTTTTTT
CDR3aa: CASRGGSTGELFF

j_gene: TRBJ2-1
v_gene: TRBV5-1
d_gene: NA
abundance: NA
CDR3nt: TGCGCCAGCAGCCCTCGTTCCTACAATGAGCAGTTCTTC
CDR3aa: CASSPRSYNEQFF

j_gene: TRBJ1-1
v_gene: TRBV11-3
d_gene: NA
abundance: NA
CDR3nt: TGTGCCAGCAGCTTAGGAGGGGGGAACACTGAAGCTTTCTTT
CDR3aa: CASSLGGGNTEAFF